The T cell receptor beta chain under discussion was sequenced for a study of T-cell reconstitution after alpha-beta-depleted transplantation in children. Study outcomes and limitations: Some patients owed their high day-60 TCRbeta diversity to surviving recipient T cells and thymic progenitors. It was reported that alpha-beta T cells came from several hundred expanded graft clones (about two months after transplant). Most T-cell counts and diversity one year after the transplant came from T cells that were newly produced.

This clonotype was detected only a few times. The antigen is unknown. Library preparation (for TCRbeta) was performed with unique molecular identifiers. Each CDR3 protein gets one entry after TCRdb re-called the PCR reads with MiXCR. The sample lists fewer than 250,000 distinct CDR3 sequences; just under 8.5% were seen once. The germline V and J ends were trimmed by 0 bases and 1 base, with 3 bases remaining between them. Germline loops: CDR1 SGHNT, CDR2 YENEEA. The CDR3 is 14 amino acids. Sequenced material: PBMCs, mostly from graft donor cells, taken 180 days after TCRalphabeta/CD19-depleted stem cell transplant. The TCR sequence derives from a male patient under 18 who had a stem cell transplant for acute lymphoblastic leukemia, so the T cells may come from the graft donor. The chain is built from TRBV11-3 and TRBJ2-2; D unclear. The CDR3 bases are TGTGCCAGCAGCTTAGATATGAACACCGGGGAGCTGTTTTTT. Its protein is CASSLDMNTGELFF.